This T cell receptor beta chain derives from a study of blood T cells in healthy people across ages. Study results and caveats: Naive T cell percentage showed a strong correlation with TCR beta diversity.

With a J-beta primer mix and a sample-barcoded 5' primer, a second PCR ran about 7 to 11 cycles. Each cDNA molecule was tagged by a template-switch adaptor that had 12 random nucleotides. TCRdb recomputed calls from the 5' RACE reads with MiXCR, one row per CDR3 protein. This table holds about 1 million distinct CDR3 sequences, 25% found once. The V end lost 3 bases, the J end lost 0 bases, and 15 bases lay between the germline ends. The V gene's germline CDR1 is MNHEY and CDR2 SMNVEV (reference sequence). CDR3 length: 16 residues. This clonotype was observed a handful of times. Its antigen is unidentified. These data also featured in a second study, about T cells of mothers and their children. As that report states: Researchers put all of the extracted RNA into cDNA synthesis, using around 1.5 ug per 15 ul.

This chain joins TRBV27 and TRBJ2-7; D is uncertain. Sequences were obtained from blood. This sequence was found in a girl aged 2-10 years in good health. CDR3 DNA sequence: TGTGCCAGCAGTTTTGATGGGCTGTCGAGCTCCTACGAGCAGTACTTC. This sequence encodes CASSFDGLSSSYEQYF.